This T cell receptor beta chain was identified during a study of response to subunit inactivated influenza vaccine. Study conclusions and caveats: Researchers suggested that each seasonal influenza vaccination recruits few new T cells.

As regards this clonotype: Its specificity is not known.

TCRdb independently ran MiXCR on the RT-PCR reads; one entry per CDR3 protein. The data show roughly 500,000 distinct CDR3 sequences, with over 25% seen just once and 1.5% to 2% held by the top ten. This CDR3 has 15 residues. The germline gives CDR1 ENHRY, CDR2 SYGVKD. Trimming removed 3 bases at V and 0 bases at J, with 9 bases between. This chain uses TRBV10-3 with TRBJ1-3; D perhaps matches TRBD1 (5 bases). Source: CD4+ T cells sorted from PBMCs, taken 4 to 6 days after vaccination. The TCR comes from a man in his forties or fifties who received an inactivated influenza vaccine. The DNA for the CDR3 is TGTGCCATCAGTGACCCCGGACACTCTGGAAACACCATATATTTT. This codes for CAISDPGHSGNTIYF.